Listed here are 11 T cell receptor beta chains from one sample, sequenced in a study of early T cells in non-severe SARS-CoV-2 infection. TCRdb reprocessed the 5' RACE reads with MiXCR, giving one entry per CDR3 protein. Here the sample spans 25,000 to 30,000 distinct CDR3 sequences, about 4.7% being singletons. Input material: whole blood. The receptors were gathered from an adult who was a healthcare worker with PCR-confirmed SARS-CoV-2 infection or an uninfected control (not recorded which).

This clonotype has at least ten counts. J is TRBJ2-1 and V is TRBV7-9; the match to TRBD2 covers 14 bases. The CDR3 consists of 18 residues. Trimming at V came to 5 bases and at J to 9 bases, leaving 15 bases not matched to a gene. Germline-derived CDR1 and CDR2 are SEHNR and FQNEAQ (reference sequence). The CDR3 nucleotides are TGTGCCAGCAGCCCCGGACTAGCGGGAGGCAACCTACAAAGTGAGCAGTTCTTC. Its translation is CASSPGLAGGNLQSEQFF.

This clonotype was recorded at least ten times. This rearrangement joins TRBV28 to TRBJ1-5; D not certain. The length of the CDR3 is 12 residues. Germline V lookup: CDR1 MDHEN, CDR2 SYDVKM. Trimming left V 8 bases short and J 3 bases short, with 8 bases between. CDR3 loop: CASLGDNQPQHF. CDR3 nucleotide sequence: TGTGCCAGCCTCGGAGACAATCAGCCCCAGCATTTT.

This clonotype was found many times. The chain employs TRBV5-1 and TRBJ2-3, with 10 bases identical to TRBD2. The V segment lost 3 bases and the J segment 4 bases; nucleotides outside the gene matches: 11. This CDR3 has 17 amino acids. Germline lookup yields CDR1 SGHRS and CDR2 YFSETQ. The CDR3 reads CASSSSAAGGRSDTQYF. The CDR3 coding sequence is TGCGCCAGCAGCTCGTCTGCAGCGGGAGGGCGATCAGATACGCAGTATTTT.

This clonotype was counted ten times or more. V gene TRBV29-1 combines with J gene TRBJ2-3; TRBD1 matches at 10 bases. Germline V gives CDR1 SQVTM, CDR2 ANQGSEA. The CDR3 sequence is 14 residues long. After removal of 0 bases from V and 4 bases from J, the junction contained 1 base not matched to a gene. The CDR3 DNA reads TGCAGCGTTGAAGATGACAGGGGGCCAGATACGCAGTATTTT. As protein: CSVEDDRGPDTQYF.

This clonotype was counted at least ten times. The chain is built from TRBV24-1 and TRBJ2-1; either TRBD1 or TRBD2 may fit D (6 bases each). The ends were cut back, 4 bases at V and 7 bases at J, with 22 bases in the middle. CDR1 KGHDR and CDR2 SFDVKD come from the germline V gene. The CDR3 length is 17 residues. In nucleotides, the CDR3 is TGTGCCACCAGTGAGGGGACCAGTGGGACTGACAGGAATGAGCAGTTCTTC. Encoded protein: CATSEGTSGTDRNEQFF.

The sample holds many counts of this clonotype. This CDR3 reads CASSLPRRGGEQYF. In nucleotides, the CDR3 is TGTGCCAGCAGTCTGCCCCGGCGGGGCGGCGAGCAGTACTTC. The genes are TRBV28 and TRBJ2-7; D may be TRBD2 (6 bases). The V end was cut by 5 bases, the J end by 6 bases, with 17 bases between. The CDR3 has 14 residues. CDR1 and CDR2 (germline): MDHEN, SYDVKM.

In its sample, this clonotype was seen a few times. The chain has TRBV29-1 and TRBJ2-3, with 10 positions matching TRBD2. Germline V gives CDR1 SQVTM, CDR2 ANQGSEA. After removal of 6 bases from V and 0 bases from J, the junction contained 0 bases not matched to a gene. This CDR3 contains 13 residues. The CDR3 loop reads CSVGLASTDTQYF. The CDR3 region has the DNA TGCAGCGTGGGACTAGCGAGCACAGATACGCAGTATTTT.

This clonotype appeared a few times. The V call is TRBV10-1, the J call TRBJ2-7; no firm D call. Germline lookup yields CDR1 WNHNN and CDR2 SYGVQD (reference sequence). V was clipped by 7 bases and J by 0 bases, with 10 bases between them. This CDR3 contains 13 residues. CDR3 sequence: CASKVRSSYEQYF. As DNA, the CDR3 is TGCGCCAGCAAAGTCAGGAGCTCCTACGAGCAGTACTTC.

This clonotype was seen ten or more times. The rearrangement uses TRBV7-2 and TRBJ1-2, with D maybe TRBD1 (5 bases). This CDR3 comprises 15 residues. Trimming removed 1 base at V and 0 bases at J, with 9 bases between. Germline V lookup: CDR1 SGHTA, CDR2 FQGNSA. The CDR3 DNA follows: TGTGCCAGCAGCTTAGTCGGGGACCCTAACTATGGCTACACCTTC. Translation: CASSLVGDPNYGYTF.

This clonotype has ten or more counts. V gene TRBV5-1 combines with J gene TRBJ2-6, with 10 bases that match TRBD1. V trimming: 3 bases; J trimming: 0 bases; junction bases outside the gene matches: 3. Germline V gene sequence: CDR1 SGHRS, CDR2 YFSETQ. CDR3 size: 17 residues. CDR3 DNA: TGCGCCAGCAGCTCAGGACAGGGGGGCTCTGGGGCCAACGTCCTGACTTTC. Encoded protein: CASSSGQGGSGANVLTF.

This clonotype was seen a handful of times. This chain links TRBV6-2 or TRBV6-3 with TRBJ2-5; 10 nucleotides agree with TRBD2. The germline CDR1 and CDR2 sequences are MNHEY and SVGEGT. The CDR3 spans 13 residues. V lost 10 bases and J lost 3; bases outside the gene matches: 5. The CDR3 protein is CAIGLADKETQYF. CDR3 DNA: TGTGCCATAGGACTAGCGGACAAAGAGACCCAGTACTTC.